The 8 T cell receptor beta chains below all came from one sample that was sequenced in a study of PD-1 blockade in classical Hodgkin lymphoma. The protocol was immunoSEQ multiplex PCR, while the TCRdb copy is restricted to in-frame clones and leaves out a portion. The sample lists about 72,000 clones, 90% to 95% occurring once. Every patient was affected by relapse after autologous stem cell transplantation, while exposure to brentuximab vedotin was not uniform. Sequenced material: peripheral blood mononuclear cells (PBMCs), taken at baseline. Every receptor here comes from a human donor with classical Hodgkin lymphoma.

The CDR3 nucleotides read TGTGCCAGCAGCTTGAGAGAGGGGCACGAGCTGTTTTTT. Its protein product is CASSLREGHELFF. The genes are TRBV7-3 and TRBJ2-2, with D perhaps being TRBD1 or TRBD2 (5 bases each). This CDR3 contains 13 residues. Trimming shortened V by 3 bases and J by 11 bases, and 13 bases separated the two germline ends. CDR1 is SGHTA, CDR2 FQGTGA, per germline.

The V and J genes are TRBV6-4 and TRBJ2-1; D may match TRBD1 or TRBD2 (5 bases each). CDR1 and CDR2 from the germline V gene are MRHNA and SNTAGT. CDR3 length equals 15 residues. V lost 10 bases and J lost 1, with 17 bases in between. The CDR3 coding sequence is TGTGCCACCATCGGGACCTCCCTTTCCTACAATGAGCAGTTCTTC. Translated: CATIGTSLSYNEQFF.

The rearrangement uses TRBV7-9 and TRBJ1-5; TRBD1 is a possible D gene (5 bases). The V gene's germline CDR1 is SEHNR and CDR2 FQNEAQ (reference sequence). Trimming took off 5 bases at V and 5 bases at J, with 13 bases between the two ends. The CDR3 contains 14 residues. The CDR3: CASSPLGRDQPQHF. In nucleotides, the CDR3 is TGTGCCAGCAGCCCCTTGGGACGGGATCAGCCCCAGCATTTT.

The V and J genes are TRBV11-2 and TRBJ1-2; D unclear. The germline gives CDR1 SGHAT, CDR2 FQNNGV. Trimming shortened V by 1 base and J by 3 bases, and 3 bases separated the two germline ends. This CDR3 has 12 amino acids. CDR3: CASSLGDYGYTF. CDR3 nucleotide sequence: TGTGCCAGCAGCTTAGGGGACTATGGCTACACCTTC.

As DNA, the CDR3 is TGTGCCAGCAGCCCCCGGACAGACGGGGAGCTGTTTTTT. It specifies CASSPRTDGELFF. The chain links TRBV7-7 to TRBJ2-2; TRBD1 is a possible D gene (6 bases). The CDR3 contains 13 residues. Trimming cost V 5 bases and J 7 bases, with 11 bases left between them. Germline V gene lookup returns CDR1 SSHAT and CDR2 FNYEAQ (reference sequence).

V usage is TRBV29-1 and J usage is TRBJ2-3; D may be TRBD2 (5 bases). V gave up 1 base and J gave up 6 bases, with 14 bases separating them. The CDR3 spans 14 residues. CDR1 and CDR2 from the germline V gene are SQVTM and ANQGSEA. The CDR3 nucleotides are TGCAGCGTTGAAGTATTACTAGGGTCGGATACGCAGTATTTT. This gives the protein CSVEVLLGSDTQYF.

CDR3 in DNA: TGTGCCAGCAGTTACCGAAGCGGGAGCTCCTACGAGCAGTACTTC. Protein product: CASSYRSGSSYEQYF. The chain has TRBV27 and TRBJ2-7, with 8 positions matching TRBD2. Unmatched junction bases numbered 5, after V lost 4 bases and J lost 0 bases. The CDR3 spans 15 residues. In germline, CDR1 is MNHEY, CDR2 SMNVEV (reference sequence).

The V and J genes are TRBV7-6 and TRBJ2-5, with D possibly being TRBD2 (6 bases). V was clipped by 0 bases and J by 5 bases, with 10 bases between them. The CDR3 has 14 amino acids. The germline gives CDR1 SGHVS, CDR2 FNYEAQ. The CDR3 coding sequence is TGTGCCAGCAGCTTAGCAGCTAGCGTCGAGACCCAGTACTTC. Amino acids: CASSLAASVETQYF.